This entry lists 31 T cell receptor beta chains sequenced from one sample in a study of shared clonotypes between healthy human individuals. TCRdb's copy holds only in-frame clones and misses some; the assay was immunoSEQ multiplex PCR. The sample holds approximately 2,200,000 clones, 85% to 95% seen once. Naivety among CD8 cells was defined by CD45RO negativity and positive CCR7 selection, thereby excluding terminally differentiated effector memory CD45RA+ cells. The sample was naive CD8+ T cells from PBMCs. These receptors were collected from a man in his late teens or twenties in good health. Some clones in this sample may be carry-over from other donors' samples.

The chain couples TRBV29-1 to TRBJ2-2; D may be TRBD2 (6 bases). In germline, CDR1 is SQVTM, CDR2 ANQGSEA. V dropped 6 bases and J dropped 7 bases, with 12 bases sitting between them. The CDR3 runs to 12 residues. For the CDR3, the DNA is TGCAGCGTGCTAGTGGGGGGCGGGGAGCTGTTTTTT. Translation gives CSVLVGGGELFF.

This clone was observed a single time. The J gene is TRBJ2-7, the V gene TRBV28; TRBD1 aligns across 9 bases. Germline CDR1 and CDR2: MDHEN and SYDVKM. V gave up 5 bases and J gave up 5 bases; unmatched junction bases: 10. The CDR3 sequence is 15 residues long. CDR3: CASSQPRDRVNEQYF. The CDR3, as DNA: TGTGCCAGCAGTCAACCCCGGGACAGGGTCAACGAGCAGTACTTC.

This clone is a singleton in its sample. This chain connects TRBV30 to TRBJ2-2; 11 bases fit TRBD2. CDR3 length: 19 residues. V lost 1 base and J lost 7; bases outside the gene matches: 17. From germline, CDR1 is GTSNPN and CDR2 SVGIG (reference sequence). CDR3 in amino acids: CAWSGGAPELAGGDGELFF. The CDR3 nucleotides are TGTGCCTGGAGTGGAGGGGCCCCGGAGCTAGCGGGAGGTGACGGGGAGCTGTTTTTT.

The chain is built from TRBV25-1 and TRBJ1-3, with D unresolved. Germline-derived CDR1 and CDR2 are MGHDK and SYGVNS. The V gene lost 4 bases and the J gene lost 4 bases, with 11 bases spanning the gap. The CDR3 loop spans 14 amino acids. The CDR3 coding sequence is TGTGCCAGCAGTGGCCTCGGTTCGGGAAACACCATATATTTT. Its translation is CASSGLGSGNTIYF.

As DNA, the CDR3 is TGTGCCAGCAGTTTATCCGGGACAGGGCAAAACATTCAGTACTTC. It codes for CASSLSGTGQNIQYF. This rearrangement joins TRBV27 to TRBJ2-4, with 9 bases lining up with TRBD1. V lost 0 bases, J lost 5 bases, and 2 bases stayed unmatched. CDR1 MNHEY and CDR2 SMNVEV come from the germline V gene (reference sequence). The CDR3 is 15 amino acids.

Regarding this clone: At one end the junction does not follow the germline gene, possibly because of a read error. DNA of the CDR3: TGTGCCAGCAGCCTAGCTGCGGGGGACTACAATGAGCAGTTCTTC. Residues: CASSLAAGDYNEQFF. The chain carries TRBV7-9 and TRBJ2-1; 7 nucleotides agree with TRBD2. Germline lookup yields CDR1 SEHNR and CDR2 FQNEAQ (reference sequence). The length of the CDR3 is 15 residues.

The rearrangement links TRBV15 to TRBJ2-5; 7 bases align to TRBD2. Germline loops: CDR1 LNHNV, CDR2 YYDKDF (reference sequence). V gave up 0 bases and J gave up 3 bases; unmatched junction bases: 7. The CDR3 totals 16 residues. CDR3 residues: CATSRDWGLPEETQYF. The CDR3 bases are TGTGCCACCAGCAGAGATTGGGGACTACCCGAAGAGACCCAGTACTTC. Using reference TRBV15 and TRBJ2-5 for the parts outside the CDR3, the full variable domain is DAMVIQNPRYQVTQFGKPVTLSCSQTLNHNVMYWYQQKSSQAPKLLFHYYDKDFNNEADTPDNFQSRRPNTSFCFLDIRSPGLGDTAMYLCATSRDWGLPEETQYFGPGTRLLVL.

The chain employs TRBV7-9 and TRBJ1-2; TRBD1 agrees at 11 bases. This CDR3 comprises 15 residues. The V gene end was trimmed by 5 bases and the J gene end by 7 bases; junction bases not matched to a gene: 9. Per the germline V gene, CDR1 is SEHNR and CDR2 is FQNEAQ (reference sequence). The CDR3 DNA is TGTGCCAGCAGCGACCGGGACAGGGGGAATAGTGGCTACACCTTC. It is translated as CASSDRDRGNSGYTF.

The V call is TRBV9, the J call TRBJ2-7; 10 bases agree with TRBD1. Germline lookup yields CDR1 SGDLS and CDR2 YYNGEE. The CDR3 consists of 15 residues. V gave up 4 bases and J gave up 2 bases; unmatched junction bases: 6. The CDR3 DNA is TGTGCCAGCAGCCCTTCGGGACAGGGGACCTACGAGCAGTACTTC. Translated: CASSPSGQGTYEQYF.

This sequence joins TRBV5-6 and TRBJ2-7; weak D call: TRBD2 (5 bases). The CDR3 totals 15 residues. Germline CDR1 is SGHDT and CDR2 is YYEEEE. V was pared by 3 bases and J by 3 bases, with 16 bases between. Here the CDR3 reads CASSSYGLADYEQYF. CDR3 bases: TGTGCCAGCAGCTCCTACGGTCTAGCAGACTACGAGCAGTACTTC.

The CDR3 sequence: CASSLVETTRYEQYF. Written as DNA, the CDR3 is TGTGCCAGCAGCTTAGTTGAGACTACCCGCTACGAGCAGTACTTC. The rearrangement uses TRBV7-2 and TRBJ2-7; possibly TRBD2 for D (5 bases). V gave up 1 base and J gave up 3 bases, with 13 bases separating them. The V gene's germline CDR1 is SGHTA and CDR2 FQGNSA. CDR3 length: 15 residues.

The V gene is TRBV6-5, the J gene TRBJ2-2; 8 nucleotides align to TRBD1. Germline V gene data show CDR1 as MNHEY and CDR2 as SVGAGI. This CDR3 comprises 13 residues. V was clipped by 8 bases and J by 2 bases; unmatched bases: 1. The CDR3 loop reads CASGQGNTGELFF. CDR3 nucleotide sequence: TGTGCCAGCGGACAGGGTAACACCGGGGAGCTGTTTTTT.

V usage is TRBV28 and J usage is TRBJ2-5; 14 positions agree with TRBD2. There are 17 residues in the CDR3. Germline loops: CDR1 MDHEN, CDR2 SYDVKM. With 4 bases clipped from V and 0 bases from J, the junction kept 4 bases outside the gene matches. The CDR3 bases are TGTGCCAGCAGTTCCCGACTAGCGGGAGGGTACCAAGAGACCCAGTACTTC. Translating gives CASSSRLAGGYQETQYF. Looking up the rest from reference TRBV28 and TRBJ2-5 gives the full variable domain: DVKVTQSSRYLVKRTGEKVFLECVQDMDHENMFWYRQDPGLGLRLIYFSYDVKMKEKGDIPEGYSVSREKKERFSLILESASTNQTSMYLCASSSRLAGGYQETQYFGPGTRLLVL.

CDR3 loop: CASSIGAGGSQETQYF. The CDR3 DNA is TGTGCCAGCAGTATAGGGGCGGGAGGTTCCCAAGAGACCCAGTACTTC. V gene TRBV6-6 combines with J gene TRBJ2-5, with 8 bases lining up with TRBD2. J lost 1 base, V lost 5 bases, and 9 bases had no gene match. This CDR3 spans 16 amino acids. The germline gives CDR1 MNHNY, CDR2 SVGAGI (reference sequence).

CDR3: CASSQGGGLVDEQFF. In DNA, the CDR3 is TGCGCCAGCAGCCAAGGCGGGGGACTAGTCGATGAGCAGTTCTTC. The J gene is TRBJ2-1, the V gene TRBV4-3; 8 nucleotides align to TRBD2. Trimming removed 1 base from V and 8 bases from J; junction bases left unmatched: 7. Germline V CDR1 and CDR2: LGHNA, YSLEER. This CDR3 region has 15 residues.

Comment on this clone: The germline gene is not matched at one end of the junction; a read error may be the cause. CDR3 bases: TGTGCCAGCAGCCTAGCTGGACAGACGAACACCGGGGAGCTGTTTTTT. Residues: CASSLAGQTNTGELFF. The chain is built from TRBV7-9 and TRBJ2-2; tentatively, D is TRBD1 (6 bases). The germline V gene encodes CDR1 SEHNR and CDR2 FQNEAQ (reference sequence). CDR3 length equals 16 residues.

The CDR3 DNA reads as TGTGCCAGCAGCACTGGGACAGCATTTAATGAAAAACTGTTTTTT. This codes for CASSTGTAFNEKLFF. This rearrangement joins TRBV9 to TRBJ1-4; 7 bases map to TRBD1. This CDR3 is 15 amino acids long. After removal of 4 bases from V and 4 bases from J, the junction contained 7 bases not matched to a gene. Per germline, CDR1 SGDLS and CDR2 YYNGEE.

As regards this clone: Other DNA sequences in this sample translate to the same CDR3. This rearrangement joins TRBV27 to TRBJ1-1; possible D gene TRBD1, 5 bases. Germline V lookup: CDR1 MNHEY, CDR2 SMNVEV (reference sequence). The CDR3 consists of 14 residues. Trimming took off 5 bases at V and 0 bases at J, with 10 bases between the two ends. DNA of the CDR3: TGTGCCAGCAGTCCAGACAGAATGAACACTGAAGCTTTCTTT. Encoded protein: CASSPDRMNTEAFF.

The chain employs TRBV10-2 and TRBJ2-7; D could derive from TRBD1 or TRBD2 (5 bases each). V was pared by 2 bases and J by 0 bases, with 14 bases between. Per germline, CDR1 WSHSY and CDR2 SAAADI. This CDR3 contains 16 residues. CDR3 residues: CASSEVWDEGSYEQYF. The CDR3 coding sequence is TGCGCCAGCAGTGAGGTCTGGGACGAGGGCTCCTACGAGCAGTACTTC.

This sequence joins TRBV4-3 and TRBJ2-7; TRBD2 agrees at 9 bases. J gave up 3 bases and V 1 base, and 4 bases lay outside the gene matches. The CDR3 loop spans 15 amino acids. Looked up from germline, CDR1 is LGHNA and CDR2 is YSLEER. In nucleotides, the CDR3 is TGCGCCAGCAGCCAAGGAGCTAGCGGGATCTACGAGCAGTACTTC. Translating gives CASSQGASGIYEQYF.

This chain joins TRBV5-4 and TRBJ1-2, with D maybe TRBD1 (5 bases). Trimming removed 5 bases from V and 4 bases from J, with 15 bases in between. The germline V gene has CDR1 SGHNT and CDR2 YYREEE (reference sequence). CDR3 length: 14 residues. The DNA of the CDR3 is TGTGCCAGCAGTTCCGAGGGTAGGGGCTATGGCTACACCTTC. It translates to CASSSEGRGYGYTF.

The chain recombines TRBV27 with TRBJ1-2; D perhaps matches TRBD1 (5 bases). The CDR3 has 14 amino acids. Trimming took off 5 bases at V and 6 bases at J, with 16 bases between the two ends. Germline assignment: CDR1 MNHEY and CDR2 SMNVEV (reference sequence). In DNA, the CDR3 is TGTGCCAGCAGTCTCGGGACCCCGTGGGATGGCTACACCTTC. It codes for CASSLGTPWDGYTF.

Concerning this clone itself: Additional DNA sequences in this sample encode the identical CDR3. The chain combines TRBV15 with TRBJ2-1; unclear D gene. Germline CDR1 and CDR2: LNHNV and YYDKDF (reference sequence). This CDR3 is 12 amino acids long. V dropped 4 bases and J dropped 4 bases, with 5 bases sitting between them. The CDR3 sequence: CATSTKYNEQFF. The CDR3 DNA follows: TGTGCCACCAGCACCAAGTACAATGAGCAGTTCTTC.

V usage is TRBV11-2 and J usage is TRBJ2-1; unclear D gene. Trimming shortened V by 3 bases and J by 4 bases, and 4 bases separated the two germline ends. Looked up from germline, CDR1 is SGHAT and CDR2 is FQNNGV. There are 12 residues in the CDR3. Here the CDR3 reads CASSFLYNEQFF. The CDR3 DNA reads TGTGCCAGCAGCTTCTTATACAATGAGCAGTTCTTC. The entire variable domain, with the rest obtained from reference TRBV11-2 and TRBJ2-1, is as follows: EAGVAQSPRYKIIEKRQSVAFWCNPISGHATLYWYQQILGQGPKLLIQFQNNGVVDDSQLPKDRFSAERLKGVDSTLKIQPAKLEDSAVYLCASSFLYNEQFFGPGTRLTVL.

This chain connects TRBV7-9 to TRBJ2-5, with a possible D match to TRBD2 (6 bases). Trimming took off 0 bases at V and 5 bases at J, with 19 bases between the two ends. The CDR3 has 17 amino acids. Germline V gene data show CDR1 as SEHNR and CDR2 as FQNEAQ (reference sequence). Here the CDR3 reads CASSLAEGRGGTETQYF. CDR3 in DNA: TGTGCCAGCAGCTTAGCGGAAGGACGGGGCGGGACGGAGACCCAGTACTTC. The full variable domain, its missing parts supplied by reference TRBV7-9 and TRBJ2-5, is DTGVSQNPRHKITKRGQNVTFRCDPISEHNRLYWYRQTLGQGPEFLTYFQNEAQLEKSRLLSDRFSAERPKGSFSTLEIQRTEQGDSAMYLCASSLAEGRGGTETQYFGPGTRLLVL.

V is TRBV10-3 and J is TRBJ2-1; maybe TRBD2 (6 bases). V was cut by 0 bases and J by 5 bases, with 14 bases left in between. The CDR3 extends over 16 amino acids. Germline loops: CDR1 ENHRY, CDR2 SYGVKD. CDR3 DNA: TGTGCCATCAGTGAGTCGGGGCTAGCGATCGACAATGAGCAGTTCTTC. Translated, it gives CAISESGLAIDNEQFF.

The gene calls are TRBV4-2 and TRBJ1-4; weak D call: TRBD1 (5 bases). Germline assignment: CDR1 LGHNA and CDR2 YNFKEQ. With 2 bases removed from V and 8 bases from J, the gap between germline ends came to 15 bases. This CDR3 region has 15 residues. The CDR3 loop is CASSQYPTVEEKLFF. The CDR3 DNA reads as TGTGCCAGCAGCCAATACCCGACAGTCGAAGAAAAACTGTTTTTT.

In nucleotides, the CDR3 is TGTGCCAGCAGTTTCCTAAACCCCGGGGAGCTGTTTTTT. Translated, it gives CASSFLNPGELFF. The V call is TRBV27, the J call TRBJ2-2; no reliable D call. The CDR3 is made up of 13 amino acids. CDR1 and CDR2 (germline): MNHEY, SMNVEV (reference sequence). V gave up 3 bases and J gave up 6 bases, with 8 bases separating them.

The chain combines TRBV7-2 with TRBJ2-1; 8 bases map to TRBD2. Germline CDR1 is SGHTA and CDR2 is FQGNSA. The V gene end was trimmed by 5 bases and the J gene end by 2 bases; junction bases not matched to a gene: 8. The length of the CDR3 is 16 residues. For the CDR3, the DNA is TGTGCCAGCAGCAGAAGCGGGAGCCGGCCCTACAATGAGCAGTTCTTC. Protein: CASSRSGSRPYNEQFF.

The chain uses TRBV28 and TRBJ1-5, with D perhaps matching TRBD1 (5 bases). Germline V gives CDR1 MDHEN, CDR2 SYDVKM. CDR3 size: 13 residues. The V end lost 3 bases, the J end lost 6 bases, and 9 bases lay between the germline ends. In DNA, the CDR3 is TGTGCCAGCAGTTTCATCGGGGGTCAGCCCCAGCATTTT. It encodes CASSFIGGQPQHF.

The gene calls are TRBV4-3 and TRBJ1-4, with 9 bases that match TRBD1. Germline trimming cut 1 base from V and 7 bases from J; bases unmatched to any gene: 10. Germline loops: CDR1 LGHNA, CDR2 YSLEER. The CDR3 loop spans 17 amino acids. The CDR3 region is CASSQGRIDRGSEKLFF. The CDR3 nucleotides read TGCGCCAGCAGCCAAGGACGGATCGACAGGGGGAGTGAAAAACTGTTTTTT.